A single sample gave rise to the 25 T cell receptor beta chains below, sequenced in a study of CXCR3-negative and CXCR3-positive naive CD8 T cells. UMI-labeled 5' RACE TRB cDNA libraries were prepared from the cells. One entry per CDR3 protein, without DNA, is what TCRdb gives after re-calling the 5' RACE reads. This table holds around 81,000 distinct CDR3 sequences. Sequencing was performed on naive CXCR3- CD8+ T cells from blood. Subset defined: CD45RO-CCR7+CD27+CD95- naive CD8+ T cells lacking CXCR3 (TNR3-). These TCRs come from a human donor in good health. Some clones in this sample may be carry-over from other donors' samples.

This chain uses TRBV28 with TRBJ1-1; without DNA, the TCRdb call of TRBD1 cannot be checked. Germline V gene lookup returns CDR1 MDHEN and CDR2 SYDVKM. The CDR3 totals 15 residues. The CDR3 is CASTTRGPTGNEAFF.

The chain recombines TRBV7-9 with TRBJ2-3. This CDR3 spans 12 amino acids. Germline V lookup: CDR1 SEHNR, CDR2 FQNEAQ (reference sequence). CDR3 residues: CASSLETDTQYF. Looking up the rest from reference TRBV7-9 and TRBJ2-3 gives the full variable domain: DTGVSQNPRHKITKRGQNVTFRCDPISEHNRLYWYRQTLGQGPEFLTYFQNEAQLEKSRLLSDRFSAERPKGSFSTLEIQRTEQGDSAMYLCASSLETDTQYFGPGTRLTVL.

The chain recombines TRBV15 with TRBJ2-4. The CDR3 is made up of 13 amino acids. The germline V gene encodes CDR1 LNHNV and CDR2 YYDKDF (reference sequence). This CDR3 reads CATGTLAKNIQYF.

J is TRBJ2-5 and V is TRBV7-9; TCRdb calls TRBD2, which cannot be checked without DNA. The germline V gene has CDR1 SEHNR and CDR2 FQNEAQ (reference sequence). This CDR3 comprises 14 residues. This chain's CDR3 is CASSFPLAEETQYF.

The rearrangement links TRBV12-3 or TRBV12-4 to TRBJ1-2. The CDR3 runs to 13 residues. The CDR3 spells CASSLGTVYGYTF.

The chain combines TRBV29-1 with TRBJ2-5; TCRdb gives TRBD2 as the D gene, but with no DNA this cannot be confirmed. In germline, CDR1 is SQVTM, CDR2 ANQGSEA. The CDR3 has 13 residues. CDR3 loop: CSVVNRLQETQYF.

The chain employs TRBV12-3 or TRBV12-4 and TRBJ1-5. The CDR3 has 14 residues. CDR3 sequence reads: CASSSGGGNQPQHF.

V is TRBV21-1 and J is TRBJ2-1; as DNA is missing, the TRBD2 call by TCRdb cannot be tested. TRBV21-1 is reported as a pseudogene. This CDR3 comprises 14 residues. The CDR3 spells CATLSWAAYNEQFF.

Here the CDR3 reads CASSEWTRTGYTF. V and J are TRBV28 and TRBJ1-2; TCRdb indicates TRBD1, and absent DNA this call remains unverified. The CDR3 totals 13 residues. Germline values: CDR1 MDHEN, CDR2 SYDVKM.

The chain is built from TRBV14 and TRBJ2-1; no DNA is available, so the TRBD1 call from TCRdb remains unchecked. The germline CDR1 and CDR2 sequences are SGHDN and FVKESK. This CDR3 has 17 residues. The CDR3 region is CASSLRSSGPLYNEQFF.

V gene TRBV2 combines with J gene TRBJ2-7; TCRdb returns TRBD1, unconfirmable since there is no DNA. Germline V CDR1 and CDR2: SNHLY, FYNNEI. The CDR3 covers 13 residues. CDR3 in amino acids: CASSETGADEQYF.

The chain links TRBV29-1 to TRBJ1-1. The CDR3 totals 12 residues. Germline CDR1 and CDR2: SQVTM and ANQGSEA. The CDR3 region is CSVVTGNTEAFF.

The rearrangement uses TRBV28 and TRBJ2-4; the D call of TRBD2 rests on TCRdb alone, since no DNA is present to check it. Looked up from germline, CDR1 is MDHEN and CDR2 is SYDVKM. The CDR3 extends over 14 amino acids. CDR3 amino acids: CASISLWGGSIQYF.

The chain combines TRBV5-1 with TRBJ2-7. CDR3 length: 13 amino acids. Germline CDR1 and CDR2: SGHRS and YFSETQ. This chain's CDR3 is CASSSGRPYEQYF.

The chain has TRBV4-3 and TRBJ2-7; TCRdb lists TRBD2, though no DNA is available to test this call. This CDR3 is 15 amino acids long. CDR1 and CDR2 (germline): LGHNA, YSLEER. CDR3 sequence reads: CASSERGEGSYEQYF.

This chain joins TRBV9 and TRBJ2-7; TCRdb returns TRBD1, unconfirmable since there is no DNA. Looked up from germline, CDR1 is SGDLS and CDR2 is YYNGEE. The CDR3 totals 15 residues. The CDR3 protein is CASSASGTGAYEQYF.

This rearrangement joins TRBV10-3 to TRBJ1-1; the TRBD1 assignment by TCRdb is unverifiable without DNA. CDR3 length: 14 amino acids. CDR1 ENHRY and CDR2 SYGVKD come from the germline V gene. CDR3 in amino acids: CAIMRGAEVAEAFF.

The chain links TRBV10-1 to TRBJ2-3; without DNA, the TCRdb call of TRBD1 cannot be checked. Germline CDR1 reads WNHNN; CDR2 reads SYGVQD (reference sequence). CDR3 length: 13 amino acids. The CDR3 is CASSELKGDTQYF.

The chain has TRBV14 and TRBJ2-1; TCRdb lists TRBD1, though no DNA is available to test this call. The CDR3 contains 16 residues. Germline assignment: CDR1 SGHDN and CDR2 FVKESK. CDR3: CASSPRQESSYNEQFF.

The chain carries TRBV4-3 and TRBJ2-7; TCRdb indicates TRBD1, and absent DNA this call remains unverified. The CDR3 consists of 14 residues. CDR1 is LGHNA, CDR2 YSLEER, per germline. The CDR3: CASSLGRGGGEQYF.

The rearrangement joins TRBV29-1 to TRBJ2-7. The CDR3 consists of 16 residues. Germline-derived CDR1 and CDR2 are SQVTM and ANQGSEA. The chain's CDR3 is CSVEVSSQVNSYEQYF.

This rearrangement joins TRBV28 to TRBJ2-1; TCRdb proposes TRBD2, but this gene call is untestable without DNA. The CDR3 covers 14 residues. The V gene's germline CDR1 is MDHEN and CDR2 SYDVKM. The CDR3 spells CASSTRGVYNEQFF.

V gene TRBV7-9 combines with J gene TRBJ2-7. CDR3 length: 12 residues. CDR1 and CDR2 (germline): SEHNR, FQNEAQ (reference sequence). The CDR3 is CASSLIRGEQYF.

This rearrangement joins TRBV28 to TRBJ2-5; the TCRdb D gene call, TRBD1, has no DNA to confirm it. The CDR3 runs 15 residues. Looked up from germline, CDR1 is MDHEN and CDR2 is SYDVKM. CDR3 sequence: CASSPTGGYQETQYF.

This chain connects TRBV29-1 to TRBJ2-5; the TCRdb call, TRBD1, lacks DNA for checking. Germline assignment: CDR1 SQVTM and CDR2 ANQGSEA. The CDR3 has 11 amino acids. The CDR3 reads CSAGGHETQYF.